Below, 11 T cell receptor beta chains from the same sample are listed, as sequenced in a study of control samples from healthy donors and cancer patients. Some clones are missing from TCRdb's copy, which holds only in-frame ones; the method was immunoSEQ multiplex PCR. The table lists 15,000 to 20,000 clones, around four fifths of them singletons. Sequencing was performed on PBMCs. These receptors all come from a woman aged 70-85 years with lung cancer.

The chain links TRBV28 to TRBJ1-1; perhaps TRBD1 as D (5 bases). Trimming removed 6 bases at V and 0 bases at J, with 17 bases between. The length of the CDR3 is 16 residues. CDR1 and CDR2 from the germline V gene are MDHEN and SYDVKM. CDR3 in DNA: TGTGCCAGCAGGGGTGGGGGTCCAATCTTGAACACTGAAGCTTTCTTT. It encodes CASRGGGPILNTEAFF.

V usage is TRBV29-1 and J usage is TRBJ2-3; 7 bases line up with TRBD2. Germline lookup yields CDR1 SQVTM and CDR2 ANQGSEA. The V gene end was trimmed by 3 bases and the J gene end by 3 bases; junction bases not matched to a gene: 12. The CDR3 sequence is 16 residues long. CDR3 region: CSVEGGRARGTDTQYF. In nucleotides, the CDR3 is TGCAGCGTTGAGGGGGGGAGGGCCCGAGGTACAGATACGCAGTATTTT.

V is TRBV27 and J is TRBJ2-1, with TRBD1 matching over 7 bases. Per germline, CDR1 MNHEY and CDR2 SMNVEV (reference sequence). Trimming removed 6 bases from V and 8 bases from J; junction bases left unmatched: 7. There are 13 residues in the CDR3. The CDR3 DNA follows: TGTGCCAGCAGATCAACAGGGGCACATGAGCAGTTCTTC. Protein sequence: CASRSTGAHEQFF.

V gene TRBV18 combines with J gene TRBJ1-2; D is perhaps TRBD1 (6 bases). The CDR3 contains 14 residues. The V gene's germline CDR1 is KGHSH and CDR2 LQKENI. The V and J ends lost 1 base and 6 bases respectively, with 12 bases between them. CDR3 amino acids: CASSPLLSGDGYTF. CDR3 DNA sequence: TGTGCCAGCTCACCACTGTTATCAGGGGATGGCTACACCTTC.

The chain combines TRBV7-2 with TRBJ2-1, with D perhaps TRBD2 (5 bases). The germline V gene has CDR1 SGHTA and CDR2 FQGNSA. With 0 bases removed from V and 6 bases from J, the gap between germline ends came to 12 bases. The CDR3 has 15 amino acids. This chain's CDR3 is CASSLAPSFGNEQFF. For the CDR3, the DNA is TGTGCCAGCAGCTTAGCGCCTAGCTTCGGCAATGAGCAGTTCTTC.

The CDR3: CASSPTQAKNTEAFF. CDR3 sequence (DNA): TGTGCCAGCTCACCCACACAGGCAAAGAACACTGAAGCTTTCTTT. V and J are TRBV18 and TRBJ1-1, with TRBD1 as a possible D gene (5 bases). The CDR3 totals 15 residues. The ends were cut back, 3 bases at V and 1 base at J, with 12 bases in the middle. Germline loops: CDR1 KGHSH, CDR2 LQKENI.

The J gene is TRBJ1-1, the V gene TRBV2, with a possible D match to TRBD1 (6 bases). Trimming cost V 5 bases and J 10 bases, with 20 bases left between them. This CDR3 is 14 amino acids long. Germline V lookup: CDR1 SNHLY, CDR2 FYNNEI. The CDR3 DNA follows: TGTGCCAGCAGTCCTGCTACCGGGACAAGGGGAGCTTTCTTT. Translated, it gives CASSPATGTRGAFF.

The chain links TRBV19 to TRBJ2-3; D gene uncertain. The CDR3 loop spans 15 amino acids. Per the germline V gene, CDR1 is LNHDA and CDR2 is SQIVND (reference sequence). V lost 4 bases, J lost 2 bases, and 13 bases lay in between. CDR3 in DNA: TGTGCCAGTAGTAGAGGACGGATGTACACAGATACGCAGTATTTT. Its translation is CASSRGRMYTDTQYF. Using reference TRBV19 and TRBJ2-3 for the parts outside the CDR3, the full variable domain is DGGITQSPKYLFRKEGQNVTLSCEQNLNHDAMYWYRQDPGQGLRLIYYSQIVNDFQKGDIAEGYSVSREKKESFPLTVTSAQKNPTAFYLCASSRGRMYTDTQYFGPGTRLTVL.

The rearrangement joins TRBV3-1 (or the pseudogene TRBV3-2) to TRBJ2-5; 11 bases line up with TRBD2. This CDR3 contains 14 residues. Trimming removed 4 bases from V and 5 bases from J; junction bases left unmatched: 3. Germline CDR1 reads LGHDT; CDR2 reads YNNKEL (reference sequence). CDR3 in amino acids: CASSLAGGGETQYF. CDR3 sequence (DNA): TGTGCCAGCAGCCTAGCGGGAGGGGGGGAGACCCAGTACTTC.

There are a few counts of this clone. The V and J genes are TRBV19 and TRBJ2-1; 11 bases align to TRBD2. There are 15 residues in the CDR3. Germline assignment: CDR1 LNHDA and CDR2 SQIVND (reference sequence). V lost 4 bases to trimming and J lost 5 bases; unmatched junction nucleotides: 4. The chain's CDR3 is CASSTTSGSHNEQFF. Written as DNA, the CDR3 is TGTGCCAGTAGTACAACTAGCGGGAGCCACAATGAGCAGTTCTTC.

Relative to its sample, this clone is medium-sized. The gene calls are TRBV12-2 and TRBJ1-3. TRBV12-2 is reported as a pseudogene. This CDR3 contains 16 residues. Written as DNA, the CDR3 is TGTGCAAGTCGCTCCTCTTTTCCATGGACGGCGAGCACCATATATTTT. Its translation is CASRSSFPWTASTIYF.